A single T cell receptor (beta chain) is shown here with its context. The antigen is unknown. Trimming removed 5 bases at V and 1 base at J, with 11 bases between. CDR1 is SGHAT and CDR2 is FQNNGV in the germline V gene. The CDR3 runs to 14 residues. The sample originates from a study of cytomegalovirus exposure and HLA in healthy donors. Overall study: The study's early data release held some 85 million unique TCRs from HLA-typed donors.

The study's findings and limits: Some V segments, TRBV6-2 and TRBV6-3 among them, were indistinguishable and were therefore excluded. Analysis performed later found more than 15,000 TCR beta sequences associated with HLA alleles at 0.05 false discovery rate. The investigators catalogued 150 to 200 TCR beta chains as cytomegalovirus-associated.

13 Jbeta primers and 60 Vbeta primers were used for the PCR. Data came from immunoSEQ multiplex PCR; TCRdb stores just in-frame clones and leaves some out. The sample has 190,000 or so clones, less than 85% seen once. This clonotype was sampled from a girl aged 10-17 years in good health and CMV-seropositive. This chain uses TRBV11-2 with TRBJ2-5; tentative D call: TRBD1 (6 bases). Sequenced material: PBMCs. CDR3 coding DNA: TGTGCCAGCAGCCGCACAGGGTCCCAAGAGACCCAGTACTTC. Translating gives CASSRTGSQETQYF.